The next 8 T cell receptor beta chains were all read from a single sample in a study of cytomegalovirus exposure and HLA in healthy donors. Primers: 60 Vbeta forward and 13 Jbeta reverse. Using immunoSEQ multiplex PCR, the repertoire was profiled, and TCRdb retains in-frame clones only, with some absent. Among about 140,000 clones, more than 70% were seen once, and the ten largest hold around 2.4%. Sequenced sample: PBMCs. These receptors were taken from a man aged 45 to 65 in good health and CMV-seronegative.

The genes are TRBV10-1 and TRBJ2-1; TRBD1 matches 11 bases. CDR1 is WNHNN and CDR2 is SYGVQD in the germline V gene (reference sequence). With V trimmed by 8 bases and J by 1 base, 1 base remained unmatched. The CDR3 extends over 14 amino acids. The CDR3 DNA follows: TGCGCCAGCGGGACAGGGGGTTCCTACAATGAGCAGTTCTTC. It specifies CASGTGGSYNEQFF.

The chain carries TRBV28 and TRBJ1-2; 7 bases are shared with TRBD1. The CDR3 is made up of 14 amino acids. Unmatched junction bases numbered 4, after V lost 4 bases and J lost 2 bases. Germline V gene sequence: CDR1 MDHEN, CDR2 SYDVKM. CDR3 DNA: TGTGCCAGCAGTTCCCAGACAGGGAACTATGGCTACACCTTC. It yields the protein CASSSQTGNYGYTF.

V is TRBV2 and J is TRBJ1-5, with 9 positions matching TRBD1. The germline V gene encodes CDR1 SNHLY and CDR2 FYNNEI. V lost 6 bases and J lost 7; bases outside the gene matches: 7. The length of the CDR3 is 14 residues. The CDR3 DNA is TGTGCCAGCAGCAAGACAGGGGGACAACAGCCCCAGCATTTT. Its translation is CASSKTGGQQPQHF.

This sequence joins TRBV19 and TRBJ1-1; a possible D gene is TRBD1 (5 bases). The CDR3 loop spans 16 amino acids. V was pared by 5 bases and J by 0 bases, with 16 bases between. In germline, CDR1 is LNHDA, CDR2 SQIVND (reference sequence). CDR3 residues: CASSPRRRGLNTEAFF. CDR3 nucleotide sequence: TGTGCCAGTAGTCCCCGACGACGGGGGTTGAACACTGAAGCTTTCTTT. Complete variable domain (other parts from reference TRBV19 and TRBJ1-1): DGGITQSPKYLFRKEGQNVTLSCEQNLNHDAMYWYRQDPGQGLRLIYYSQIVNDFQKGDIAEGYSVSREKKESFPLTVTSAQKNPTAFYLCASSPRRRGLNTEAFFGQGTRLTVV.

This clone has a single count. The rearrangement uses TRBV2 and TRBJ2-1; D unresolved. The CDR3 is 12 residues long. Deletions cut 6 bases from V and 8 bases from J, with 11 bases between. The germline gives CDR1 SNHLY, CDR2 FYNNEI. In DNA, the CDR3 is TGTGCCAGCAGGAAGAGAGCGCATGAGCAGTTCTTC. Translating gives CASRKRAHEQFF.

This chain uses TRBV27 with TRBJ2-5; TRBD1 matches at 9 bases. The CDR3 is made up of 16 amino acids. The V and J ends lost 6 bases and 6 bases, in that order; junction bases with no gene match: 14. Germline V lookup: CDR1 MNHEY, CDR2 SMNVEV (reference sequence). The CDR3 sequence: CASSPHPGQGRKTQYF. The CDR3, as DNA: TGTGCCAGCAGCCCTCATCCGGGACAGGGTAGGAAGACCCAGTACTTC.

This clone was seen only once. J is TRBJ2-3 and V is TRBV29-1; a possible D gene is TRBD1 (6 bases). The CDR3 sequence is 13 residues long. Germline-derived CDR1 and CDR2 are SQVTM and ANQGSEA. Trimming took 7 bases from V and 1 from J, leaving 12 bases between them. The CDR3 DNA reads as TGCAGCGCCTTACAGGGAGGCACAGATACGCAGTATTTT. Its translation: CSALQGGTDTQYF.

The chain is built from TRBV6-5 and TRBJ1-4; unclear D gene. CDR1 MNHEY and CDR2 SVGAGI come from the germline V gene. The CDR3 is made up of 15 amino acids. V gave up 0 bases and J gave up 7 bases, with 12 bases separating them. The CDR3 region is CASSYSGLGSEKLFF. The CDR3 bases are TGTGCCAGCAGTTACTCGGGGTTGGGGAGTGAAAAACTGTTTTTT.